These T cell receptor beta chains were read from a single sample in a study of T-cell memory formation after mild COVID-19. MiXCR, applied by TCRdb to the 5' RACE reads, yields one record per CDR3 protein. The sample lists hundreds of thousands of distinct CDR3 sequences; about 19% were seen once. Sequenced sample: PBMCs or a T cell subset sorted from them (not recorded which). The origin of the receptors is an adult woman who had mild COVID-19 (a few samples of this study predate the infection). Cell type and time point are not known. Each CDR3 is given with its conserved first and last residue. A D gene is named only where the DNA matches it firmly. Clone size is shown for a subset of rows, as once, few, many or a class of expanded clone.

V gene	clone size	J gene	D gene	CDR3 protein	CDR3 DNA
TRBV4-1	-	TRBJ2-3	TRBD1	CASSQTEDRTGYTQYF	TGCGCCAGCAGCCAAACCGAAGATCGGACAGGCTATACGCAGTATTTT
TRBV5-8	-	TRBJ2-2	TRBD2	CASKTSGSGELFF	TGTGCCAGCAAGACTAGCGGGTCCGGGGAGCTGTTTTTT
TRBV7-9	many	TRBJ2-7	TRBD2	CASSLGLAGDYEQYF	TGTGCCAGCAGCTTGGGACTAGCGGGAGACTACGAGCAGTACTTC
TRBV5-1	-	TRBJ2-3	TRBD2	CASSRTSGASTDTQYF	TGCGCCAGCAGCCGGACTAGCGGGGCTAGCACAGATACGCAGTATTTT
TRBV7-3	-	TRBJ2-1	TRBD2	CASSPPGLAGGSNEQFF	TGTGCCAGCAGCCCTCCCGGACTAGCGGGAGGATCGAATGAGCAGTTCTTC
TRBV4-2	-	TRBJ2-3	TRBD2	CASSQPGGADTQYF	TGTGCCAGCAGCCAACCCGGGGGGGCAGATACGCAGTATTTT
TRBV7-2	few	TRBJ2-4	TRBD2	CASSLTSGIVPKNIQYF	TGTGCCAGCAGCTTGACTAGCGGGATAGTACCCAAAAACATTCAGTACTTC
TRBV5-5	few	TRBJ2-1	-	CASSLVGAGFGSYNEQFF	TGTGCCAGCAGCTTGGTGGGGGCAGGGTTTGGGTCCTACAATGAGCAGTTCTTC
TRBV5-1	-	TRBJ2-3	-	CASSLDRVDTQYF	TGCGCCAGCAGCCTGGACCGTGTAGATACGCAGTATTTT
TRBV6-5	-	TRBJ1-1	-	CASSTGTRFEAFF	TGTGCCAGCAGTACCGGGACACGCTTTGAAGCTTTCTTT
TRBV12-3/TRBV12-4	-	TRBJ1-2	-	CASSSLGGLYGYTF	TGTGCCAGCAGTTCCCTAGGGGGGCTCTATGGCTACACCTTC
TRBV5-4	-	TRBJ2-7	TRBD1	CASSAGQVYEQYF	TGTGCCAGCAGCGCGGGACAGGTCTACGAGCAGTACTTC
TRBV12-3/TRBV12-4	-	TRBJ1-1	-	CASSLTLYVTEAFF	TGTGCCAGCAGTTTAACTTTATACGTGACTGAAGCTTTCTTT
TRBV2	few	TRBJ2-1	TRBD1	CASSGWDRDYNEQFF	TGTGCCAGCAGCGGATGGGACAGGGACTACAATGAGCAGTTCTTC
TRBV4-1	-	TRBJ1-1	-	CASSQASTGLNTEAFF	TGCGCCAGCAGCCAAGCGTCTACAGGGTTGAACACTGAAGCTTTCTTT
TRBV7-8	-	TRBJ1-1	-	CASGTPEAFF	TGTGCCAGCGGGACACCTGAAGCTTTCTTT
TRBV20-1	few	TRBJ2-2	-	CSAREWVTGELFF	TGCAGTGCTAGAGAGTGGGTCACCGGGGAGCTGTTTTTT
TRBV7-9	few	TRBJ2-3	-	CASSLRQGRGDTQYF	TGTGCCAGCAGCTTACGGCAGGGCCGGGGAGATACGCAGTATTTT
TRBV18	-	TRBJ2-7	TRBD1	CASSPDRVRQQYF	TGTGCCAGCTCACCGGACAGGGTAAGGCAGCAGTACTTC
TRBV9	-	TRBJ2-2	-	CASSANTGARIGELFF	TGTGCCAGCAGCGCGAACACGGGGGCGCGAATCGGGGAGCTGTTTTTT
TRBV12-3/TRBV12-4	few	TRBJ2-2	-	CASSFLSTGELFF	TGTGCCAGCAGTTTCTTGTCCACCGGGGAGCTGTTTTTT
TRBV27	few	TRBJ1-4	TRBD1	CASSALGQGASRTTNEKLFF	TGTGCCAGCAGTGCCCTTGGACAGGGGGCTAGTCGAACAACTAATGAAAAACTGTTTTTT
TRBV2	-	TRBJ2-7	-	CASREDRYSYEQYF	TGTGCCAGCAGGGAAGACAGGTACTCCTACGAGCAGTACTTC
TRBV9	-	TRBJ2-3	TRBD2	CASSVEHSGGAGPTDTQYF	TGTGCCAGCAGCGTAGAGCATAGCGGGGGGGCGGGCCCCACAGATACGCAGTATTTT
TRBV6-1	-	TRBJ1-1	-	CASSEASDTEAFF	TGTGCCAGCAGTGAAGCATCCGACACTGAAGCTTTCTTT
TRBV6-6	-	TRBJ2-7	-	CASSSNSPPYYEQYF	TGTGCCAGCAGTTCAAACAGCCCCCCCTACTACGAGCAGTACTTC
TRBV12-3/TRBV12-4	few	TRBJ2-1	TRBD2	CASSFSGSINEQFF	TGTGCCAGCAGTTTTAGCGGGAGTATCAATGAGCAGTTCTTC
TRBV11-2	-	TRBJ2-3	-	CASSSQTVITDTQYF	TGTGCCAGCAGCTCCCAAACTGTGATCACAGATACGCAGTATTTT
TRBV4-1	-	TRBJ2-5	-	CASSPGPLGGETQYF	TGCGCCAGCAGCCCGGGACCTCTTGGTGGAGAGACCCAGTACTTC
TRBV12-3/TRBV12-4	-	TRBJ2-5	-	CASSFQDQETQYF	TGTGCCAGCAGTTTCCAGGACCAAGAGACCCAGTACTTC
TRBV24-1	few	TRBJ2-6	-	CATSDLRYGANVLTF	TGTGCCACCAGTGATTTGAGGTACGGGGCCAACGTCCTGACTTTC
TRBV20-1	-	TRBJ2-3	-	CSARDSGKSTDTQYF	TGCAGTGCTAGAGATTCCGGCAAAAGCACAGATACGCAGTATTTT
TRBV29-1	few	TRBJ2-3	TRBD2	CSAGGGVGGDTQYF	TGCAGCGCTGGCGGGGGGGTCGGGGGAGATACGCAGTATTTT
TRBV5-1	few	TRBJ2-7	-	CASSLVTGTSYEQYF	TGCGCCAGCAGCTTGGTAACGGGAACGTCCTACGAGCAGTACTTC
TRBV2	-	TRBJ2-7	-	CASSGTRQESSYEQYF	TGTGCCAGCAGTGGGACCCGACAGGAGAGCTCCTACGAGCAGTACTTC
TRBV6-5	-	TRBJ1-1	-	CASTFQRDMNTEAFF	TGTGCCAGCACTTTCCAACGGGACATGAACACTGAAGCTTTCTTT
TRBV24-1	-	TRBJ2-1	-	CATSEGGTGGYEQFF	TGTGCCACCAGTGAAGGCGGCACGGGTGGCTATGAGCAGTTCTTC
TRBV5-1	few	TRBJ2-7	TRBD2	CASRSGRGGSYEQYF	TGCGCCAGCAGGTCCGGGAGGGGTGGTTCCTACGAGCAGTACTTC
TRBV12-3/TRBV12-4	-	TRBJ2-7	-	CASIGGVAGGEQYF	TGTGCCAGCATTGGGGGCGTGGCCGGAGGCGAGCAGTACTTC
TRBV29-1	-	TRBJ1-1	TRBD1	CSGEGQGDTEAFF	TGCAGCGGGGAGGGACAGGGGGACACTGAAGCTTTCTTT
TRBV5-4	-	TRBJ2-7	-	CASSYGTLYEQYF	TGTGCCAGCAGCTATGGGACACTCTACGAGCAGTACTTC
TRBV18	few	TRBJ2-7	TRBD2	CASSQSRGASYEQYF	TGTGCCAGCTCACAATCGCGGGGGGCCTCCTACGAGCAGTACTTC
TRBV6-5	-	TRBJ1-1	-	CASSYDGERMNTEAFF	TGTGCCAGCAGTTACGACGGGGAACGTATGAACACTGAAGCTTTCTTT
TRBV5-1	many	TRBJ1-6	TRBD1	CASSNGTGNSPLHF	TGCGCCAGCAGCAACGGGACAGGGAATTCACCCCTCCACTTT
TRBV7-9	-	TRBJ2-5	-	CASSPIAGETQYF	TGTGCCAGCAGCCCTATTGCGGGAGAGACCCAGTACTTC
TRBV7-6	few	TRBJ2-3	TRBD2	CASTLAASSGIGDTQYF	TGTGCCAGCACCCTAGCAGCGTCTAGCGGTATCGGTGATACGCAGTATTTT
TRBV6-5	few	TRBJ1-6	TRBD1	CASSYLGQRGPLHF	TGTGCCAGCAGTTACTTGGGACAGCGAGGTCCCCTCCACTTT
TRBV12-3/TRBV12-4	-	TRBJ2-7	TRBD2	CASSRGLAAGDEQYF	TGTGCCAGCAGCCGTGGACTAGCGGCTGGTGACGAGCAGTACTTC
TRBV4-1	-	TRBJ2-2	TRBD2	CASSKLAERRGGELFF	TGCGCCAGCAGCAAACTAGCGGAGCGTAGGGGCGGGGAGCTGTTTTTT
TRBV12-3/TRBV12-4	few	TRBJ2-7	-	CASSPDTTYEQYF	TGTGCCAGCAGTCCCGACACAACCTACGAGCAGTACTTC
TRBV7-9	-	TRBJ2-3	-	CASSLRPQDTQYF	TGTGCCAGCAGCCTCCGCCCTCAGGATACGCAGTATTTT
TRBV30	-	TRBJ1-1	-	CAWSGVGKVDTEAFF	TGTGCCTGGAGTGGAGTCGGGAAAGTGGACACTGAAGCTTTCTTT
TRBV24-1	few	TRBJ2-2	TRBD1	CATSEITGTGGTGELFF	TGTGCCACCAGTGAAATAACCGGGACAGGGGGTACCGGGGAGCTGTTTTTT
TRBV14	few	TRBJ1-1	-	CASSLDGRPNTEAFF	TGTGCCAGCAGCCTGGATGGTAGGCCTAACACTGAAGCTTTCTTT
TRBV5-6	-	TRBJ1-5	TRBD1	CASTLRTGVNQPQHF	TGTGCCAGCACCCTCCGGACAGGGGTTAATCAGCCCCAGCATTTT
TRBV5-1	few	TRBJ1-1	TRBD1	CASSQQGARTEAFF	TGCGCCAGCAGCCAACAGGGGGCAAGAACTGAAGCTTTCTTT
TRBV7-9	-	TRBJ2-1	-	CASSHTQGYNEQFF	TGTGCCAGCAGCCACACGCAGGGCTACAATGAGCAGTTCTTC
TRBV18	-	TRBJ2-1	-	CASSPRNGGNEQFF	TGTGCCAGCTCACCCAGAAATGGGGGAAATGAGCAGTTCTTC
TRBV29-1	-	TRBJ2-3	TRBD1	CSVEFGTGGPDTQYF	TGCAGCGTTGAATTCGGGACAGGGGGCCCAGATACGCAGTATTTT